This entry lists 4 T cell receptor beta chains sequenced from one sample in a study of early T cells in non-severe SARS-CoV-2 infection. TCRdb analysed the 5' RACE reads with MiXCR anew, one entry per CDR3 protein. This table holds some 66,000 distinct CDR3 sequences, approximately 8.3% found once. Sequencing was carried out using whole blood. These receptors were taken from an adult who was a healthcare worker with PCR-confirmed SARS-CoV-2 infection or an uninfected control (not recorded which).

In its sample, this clonotype was seen a few times. This rearrangement joins TRBV9 to TRBJ2-3; D is unclear. The V end lost 0 bases, the J end lost 1 base, and 12 bases lay between the germline ends. CDR3 length: 16 amino acids. Germline CDR1 is SGDLS and CDR2 is YYNGEE. CDR3 loop: CASSVDSPHRTDTQYF. The CDR3 DNA follows: TGTGCCAGCAGCGTAGACAGTCCTCACCGCACAGATACGCAGTATTTT.

The rearrangement uses TRBV19 and TRBJ2-1; D is unresolved. The V end lost 3 bases, the J end lost 1 base, and 10 bases lay between the germline ends. CDR1 and CDR2 from the germline V gene are LNHDA and SQIVND (reference sequence). The CDR3 sequence is 15 residues long. In DNA form, the CDR3 reads TGTGCCAGTAGTATGAGAGACCAGTCCTACAATGAGCAGTTCTTC. Protein product: CASSMRDQSYNEQFF.

This clonotype has at least ten counts. This chain connects TRBV10-2 to TRBJ2-3, with 10 positions matching TRBD2. Germline CDR1 is WSHSY and CDR2 is SAAADI. The V gene end was trimmed by 3 bases and the J gene end by 3 bases; junction bases not matched to a gene: 12. CDR3 size: 18 residues. This CDR3 reads CASSDGSGRAGLTDTQYF. CDR3 coding DNA: TGCGCCAGCAGTGATGGAAGCGGGAGGGCGGGACTAACAGATACGCAGTATTTT.

The V gene is TRBV9, the J gene TRBJ2-7; 8 nucleotides match TRBD1. Germline loops: CDR1 SGDLS, CDR2 YYNGEE. The CDR3 length is 15 residues. V lost 4 bases and J lost 3; bases outside the gene matches: 9. The DNA of the CDR3 is TGTGCCAGCAGCCCAGGACAGGGAACCTACTACGAGCAGTACTTC. Amino acids: CASSPGQGTYYEQYF.